The text below deals with one T cell receptor (beta chain). No qualities accompany the bases; no much larger clone lies one base away. Libraries came from the immunoSEQ multiplex PCR assay. For most patients, genomic DNA was isolated with the Qiagen DNeasy Blood and Tissue Kit and sent frozen to Adaptive Biotechnologies for TCR sequencing. Adaptive Biotechnologies carried out high-throughput TCR-beta CDR3 sequencing of genomic DNA for most patients. Concerning the study's data processing: Adaptive's ImmunoSEQ software supplied the TCR sequencing data for around 17 patients, while MiXCR and VDJtools were used to process a few other patients. To correct CD4 versus CD8 sorting errors, sequences present in both subsets at a frequency ratio below 5:1 were removed. CDR3 nucleotide sequences shared by donor and recipient were removed because the origin of these sequences could not be assigned. To be classed as alloreactive, a clone needed at least 2-fold expansion over unstimulated cells and a minimum CFSE-low frequency of 0.002% (template counts) or 0.001% (read counts). A clone was considered mappable if detected in the sequenced pre-transplant spleen, lymph node, or MLR CFSE-low populations of the donor or recipient. The cumulative frequency of alloreactive clones was calculated as a percentage of all sequences, weighted by copy number. In TCRdb, the immuneACCESS table is reduced to in-frame sequences with V and J assigned. These tables do not hold every clone; where another copy was compared, an unresolved V gene accounts for under half, and the others remain unexplained. The V and J calls and clone size were taken over from that table, and D and trimming were inferred from the DNA. The sample contains around 10,000 clones, about 32% of them found a single time. The ten biggest clones cover roughly 3% of the sample.

This record comes from a study of graft-versus-host responses after intestinal transplantation (dated by TCRdb to 2020 to 2023). About the study as a whole: The transplants that recipients got were multivisceral, liver-intestinal, or isolated intestinal. Every recipient was given anti-thymocyte globulin induction, then maintenance tacrolimus and steroids for roughly three years. To identify alloreactive clones, pre-transplant mixed lymphocyte reaction products were sequenced and then compared with unstimulated pre-transplant donor and recipient T cells. The cohort enrolled some 25 intestinal transplant recipients including one retransplant, and 3 patients lacking pretransplant specimens were excluded. Instead of going to the commercial service, samples from a few later patients were sequenced in-house on an Illumina MiSeq and processed with MiXCR. Graft-versus-host and host-versus-graft alloreactive T cell clones were tracked in the graft, circulation and bone marrow after intestinal transplantation using bulk TCR-beta CDR3 sequencing. A peak of at least 4% donor T cells among recipient peripheral blood mononuclear cells was the definition used for donor T cell macrochimerism.

Results the study describes overall, beyond this receptor: GvH clones were detected in recipient bone marrow, and some of these GvH clones were observed earlier in ileal mucosa or blood, consistent with an intestinal mucosal origin. In patients with donor T cell macrochimerism, the allografts had high GvH to HvG T cell clonal ratios. Conclusions were limited by the relatively low number and heterogeneity of intestinal transplant patients. Early after transplant, peak levels of circulating GvH clones were found to be associated with declines in HvG clones.

The CDR3, cysteine through phenylalanine, is 13 amino acids long. Only CDR3 DNA remains: 39 bases, in frame from the first base. Between the V and J ends, shortened by 2 bases and 7 bases respectively, the junction contains 11 bases. CDR1 and CDR2, looked up from the germline V gene (reference sequence), are SEHNR and FQNEAQ. This specimen's time point label, per the study, means: cells obtained before transplantation from donor or recipient. In the mixed lymphocyte reactions, 200,000 CFSE-labeled pre-transplant responders were plated with 200,000 irradiated violet-dye-labeled stimulators and cultured for 6 days. After the mixed lymphocyte reaction, proliferating CD3+CD4+CFSE-low and CD3+CD8+CFSE-low responder cells were FACS-sorted on a BD Influx sorter.

This receptor was identified in a human patient who received an intestinal transplant. The sequence joins TRBV7-9 to TRBJ1-2; TRBD1 is a weak D gene call, 5 bases matching. Specimen: alloreactive CD4+ T cells from a mixed lymphocyte reaction culture, collected before intestinal transplant. The cell subset or site label, read with the paper, signifies: CFSE-low proliferating T cells sorted from roughly six-day pre-transplant mixed lymphocyte reaction (GvH or HvG direction). The CDR3 in this case is CASSLTEGRGYTF. The nucleotides read TGTGCCAGCAGCTTAACTGAGGGACGTGGCTACACCTTC.